These T cell receptor beta chains were read from a single sample in a study of regulatory T cells in long-lasting Graves disease. TCRdb fed the multiplex PCR reads into MiXCR, producing one record per CDR3 protein. There are under 800,000 distinct CDR3 sequences in the sample; about 16% occur only once, and roughly 18% lies in the top ten. Separately, the same data were catalogued under a study of T cells in Graves' hyperthyroidism and ophthalmopathy.

The sample consisted of peripheral blood mononuclear cells (PBMCs), taken at new diagnosis, from a patient treated with antithyroid drugs. These receptors came from a woman in her 30s with Graves disease. Each CDR3 is given with its conserved first and last residue. A D gene is named only where the DNA matches it firmly. A clone size is listed for some rows: how often the clone was seen (once, few, many), or a class if it is expanded.

j_call v_call d_call clone_size cdr3_nt cdr3_aa
TRBJ2-1 TRBV11-2 TRBD2 many TGTGCCAGCATCTCGGGGACTAGCGGCCGTGAGCAGTTCTTC CASISGTSGREQFF
TRBJ2-2 TRBV28 - - TGTGCCAGCAGTTTAAGCCCAGAGAACACCGGGGAGCTGTTTTTT CASSLSPENTGELFF
TRBJ1-4 TRBV6-1 TRBD1 many TGTGCCAGCAGGCACCGGGACAGGGGGAGTGAAAAACTGTTTTTT CASRHRDRGSEKLFF
TRBJ2-2 TRBV20-1 - few TGCAGTGCTTATCAGAACACCGGGGAGCTGTTTTTT CSAYQNTGELFF
TRBJ2-6 TRBV29-1 - few TGCAGCGTTGAGTTTACCTCTGGGGCCAACGTCCTGACTTTC CSVEFTSGANVLTF
TRBJ2-1 TRBV12-3/TRBV12-4 - - TGTGCCAGCAGGCGGGATCTCCCTCGGGGTGAGCAGTTCTTC CASRRDLPRGEQFF
TRBJ2-7 TRBV28 - - TGTGCCAGCAGGGGTACGGGAGCCACGGGGGAGCAGTACTTC CASRGTGATGEQYF
TRBJ2-3 TRBV28 TRBD2 many TGTGCCAGCAGTTTAACCCCGGGAGGGTTCACAGATACGCAGTATTTT CASSLTPGGFTDTQYF
TRBJ2-5 TRBV7-7 - few TGTGCTAGCAGCCCCCAACAGGGGAGGGAAGAGACCCAGTACTTC CASSPQQGREETQYF
TRBJ2-7 TRBV18 TRBD1 few TGTGCCAGCTCTCTCAACCCGGGACAGGGTGACGAGCAGTACTTC CASSLNPGQGDEQYF
TRBJ2-1 TRBV6-1 - - TGTGCCAGCCATAAATACGGAGGGCCAGGTGAGCAGTTCTTC CASHKYGGPGEQFF
TRBJ2-7 TRBV3-1 - many TGTGCCAGCAGCCAAGTTGGGAACGAGCAGTACTTC CASSQVGNEQYF
TRBJ2-5 TRBV30 - - TGTGCCTGGACCATGAATGGGGGGTACCAAGAGACCCAGTACTTC CAWTMNGGYQETQYF
TRBJ1-2 TRBV11-2 TRBD1 many TGTGCCAGCAGCCCGCGGACAGGGGATCCGTCGGGCTACACCTTC CASSPRTGDPSGYTF
TRBJ1-1 TRBV18 - many TGCGCCAGCAGTCCGAACTCGAACACTGAAGCTTTCTTT CASSPNSNTEAFF
TRBJ2-1 TRBV30 - few TGTGCCTGGAGTCGACCCCCTTGGCGACAGTTCTTC CAWSRPPWRQFF
TRBJ2-1 TRBV10-1 - few TGCGCCAGCAGTGAGTCGTGGAGTTCCTACAATGAGCAGTTCTTC CASSESWSSYNEQFF
TRBJ1-2 TRBV9 - few TGTGCCAGCAACTTAGGGGACGGATACTATGGCTACACCTTC CASNLGDGYYGYTF
TRBJ1-1 TRBV12-3/TRBV12-4 - many TGTGCCAGCAGTCTAGGGCAACTAAAAAGACAAGCTTTCTTT CASSLGQLKRQAFF
TRBJ2-7 TRBV5-6 - few TGTGCCAGCAGCTTTTTGGGGACCTCCTACGAGCAGTACTTC CASSFLGTSYEQYF
TRBJ1-1 TRBV5-4 TRBD1 - TGTGCCAGCAGCTCGACAGGGGGCGCCGACACTGAAGCTTTCTTT CASSSTGGADTEAFF
TRBJ2-3 TRBV30 TRBD2 many TGTGCCTGCGGGACTAGCGGTACAAGGGCAGATACGCAGTATTTT CACGTSGTRADTQYF
TRBJ1-6 TRBV3-1 - many TGTGCCAGCAGCCAAAGGGGCGACTATAATTCACCCCTCCACTTT CASSQRGDYNSPLHF
TRBJ1-2 TRBV11-1 TRBD1 many TGTGCCAGCAGCCCAGACAGGGACCTATTCTATGGCTACACCTTC CASSPDRDLFYGYTF
TRBJ1-6 TRBV11-2 TRBD1 many TGTGCCAGCAGCCGCTCAGGGGGGACCCATTCACCCCTCCACTTT CASSRSGGTHSPLHF
TRBJ2-5 TRBV10-3 - - TGTGCCATCAGTGAGGGGGGAGTAAAGACCCAGTACTTC CAISEGGVKTQYF
TRBJ2-5 TRBV20-1 TRBD2 many TGCAGTGCTAGCGTATGGGCTAGCGGGGACCCAGAGACCCAGTACTTC CSASVWASGDPETQYF
TRBJ1-5 TRBV2 - many TGTGCCAGCTCTCAGGGATTCGGTCAGCCCCAGCATTTT CASSQGFGQPQHF
TRBJ2-1 TRBV5-1 TRBD1 - TGCGCCAGCAGCATCACTGACAGGGGGCGCGGAGAGCAGTTCTTC CASSITDRGRGEQFF
TRBJ2-2 TRBV4-1 - - TGCGCCAGCAGCCAAGGTCCCGCAGGGGCTGGCACCGGGGAGCTGTTTTTT CASSQGPAGAGTGELFF
TRBJ2-5 TRBV7-9 TRBD2 - TGTGCCAGCAGCTTAGGACCCGTTAGCGGGAGGTACCAAGAGACCCAGTACTTC CASSLGPVSGRYQETQYF
TRBJ2-1 TRBV20-1 - - TGCAGTGCTAGAGATAAGGCAGGGTTTTCCTACAATGAGCAGTTCTTC CSARDKAGFSYNEQFF
TRBJ1-1 TRBV2 - - TGTGCCAGCAGTGAAGGGGTGGCCTTTGAAGCTTTCTTT CASSEGVAFEAFF
TRBJ2-7 TRBV6-2/TRBV6-3 - - TGTGCCAGCACCCTGGGGGACGGCGAGCAGTACTTC CASTLGDGEQYF